The source of this T cell receptor (beta chain) is a study of prognosis after radiotherapy for stage I lung cancer. Multiplex PCR in two rounds served to amplify TCR beta CDR3 from genomic DNA. Primers were specific to each TRBV and TRBJ gene in first-round PCR. Using its own MiXCR run on the multiplex PCR reads, TCRdb lists one record per CDR3 protein. The data hold 50,000 or so distinct CDR3 sequences, with about 35% observed a single time. Study-level results: After stereotactic body radiation therapy, median unique TCR clones were some 6,900, down from 10,000 to 13,000.

With regard to this clonotype: Its antigen is still unknown. The junction departs from germline at one end; a sequencing error may be responsible.

Germline loops: CDR1 DFQATT, CDR2 SNEGSKA (reference sequence). This CDR3 region has 14 residues. This chain connects TRBV20-1 to TRBJ1-6; 7 bases match TRBD1. This clonotype was obtained from a donor at least 50 years old with non-small cell lung cancer. Sequences were derived from PBMCs, sampled before or after stereotactic body radiation therapy (not recorded which). CDR3 DNA: TGCAATGCTAGGATACGGGACAGACCTTCACCCCTCCACTTT. Its protein is CNARIRDRPSPLHF.